Presented here are 23 T cell receptor beta chains from one specimen sequenced in a study of a mutant IDH1 vaccine in newly diagnosed glioma. Profiling relied on immunoSEQ multiplex PCR, and the TCRdb table lists in-frame clones only, not all of them. The sample carries about 67,000 clones, around 80% recorded once. Time point here: baseline, week 1 (first vaccination visit). Stated treatment: pre-vaccination baseline after standard-of-care therapy. Material: peripheral blood mononuclear cells (PBMCs), obtained from a glioma patient treated with radiotherapy, temozolomide or both. The receptors were sampled from a woman between 18 and 30 years old with glioma. Some clones in this sample may be carry-over from other donors' samples.

The chain uses TRBV4-2 and TRBJ2-2; 10 nucleotides agree with TRBD2. V lost 8 bases to trimming and J lost 5 bases; unmatched junction nucleotides: 14. The CDR3 covers 17 residues. Germline V gives CDR1 LGHNA, CDR2 YNFKEQ. The CDR3 DNA is TGTGCCAGCCGCGGACTAGCGGCCGGAACAAGGACCGGGGAGCTGTTTTTT. It is translated as CASRGLAAGTRTGELFF.

This rearrangement joins TRBV19 to TRBJ2-5; TRBD1 matches at 11 bases. The CDR3 consists of 13 residues. V lost 6 bases and J lost 9; bases outside the gene matches: 6. From germline, CDR1 is LNHDA and CDR2 SQIVND (reference sequence). The CDR3 reads CASRDRGPVPQYF. CDR3 nucleotides: TGTGCCAGTAGGGACAGGGGGCCCGTTCCCCAGTACTTC.

The chain has TRBV10-3 and TRBJ2-3; TRBD2 matches at 7 bases. The J segment lost 4 bases and the V segment lost 9 bases, leaving 4 bases of the junction unmatched. CDR1 ENHRY and CDR2 SYGVKD come from the germline V gene. The CDR3 spans 12 residues. The CDR3 spells CAIALAPDTQYF. Here the CDR3 DNA reads TGTGCCATAGCACTAGCGCCAGATACGCAGTATTTT.

The V gene is TRBV5-1, the J gene TRBJ1-1; 9 bases are a match to TRBD1. Trimming removed 1 base from V and 6 bases from J; junction bases left unmatched: 4. This CDR3 comprises 14 residues. CDR1 and CDR2 (germline): SGHRS, YFSETQ. CDR3 loop: CASSLRQGVPEAFF. The CDR3 region has the DNA TGCGCCAGCAGCTTGCGACAGGGGGTCCCTGAAGCTTTCTTT.

V usage is TRBV7-9 and J usage is TRBJ1-6, with D hard to call. The V end lost 0 bases, the J end lost 7 bases, and 7 bases lay between the germline ends. The germline V gene encodes CDR1 SEHNR and CDR2 FQNEAQ (reference sequence). CDR3 length equals 14 residues. CDR3 DNA: TGTGCCAGCAGCTTAGCGGCAGCCAATTCACCCCTCCACTTT. Translated: CASSLAAANSPLHF.

The genes are TRBV5-1 and TRBJ2-1, with D possibly being TRBD1 or TRBD2 (5 bases each). The CDR3 runs to 15 residues. V lost 4 bases to trimming and J lost 0 bases, with 11 bases between them. The germline V gene has CDR1 SGHRS and CDR2 YFSETQ. CDR3 protein: CASSAGTGSYNEQFF. In DNA, the CDR3 is TGCGCCAGCAGCGCCGGGACGGGCTCCTACAATGAGCAGTTCTTC.

This clone was counted between two and nine times. The J gene is TRBJ2-7, the V gene TRBV14; D ambiguous. With 3 bases removed from V and 8 bases from J, the gap between germline ends came to 11 bases. The germline gives CDR1 SGHDN, CDR2 FVKESK. This CDR3 has 12 residues. Here the CDR3 DNA reads TGTGCCAGCAGCCAGGGATGGGGTAAGCAGTACTTC. Translated: CASSQGWGKQYF.

The chain carries TRBV5-4 and TRBJ2-5; D perhaps matches TRBD1 (8 bases). CDR3 length equals 14 residues. Germline V gene lookup returns CDR1 SGHNT and CDR2 YYREEE (reference sequence). V lost 4 bases and J 5 bases, leaving 15 bases between the germline ends. CDR3 residues: CASSLTGGGETQYF. The CDR3 nucleotides read TGTGCCAGCAGCCTCACAGGGGGAGGGGAGACCCAGTACTTC.

CDR3 sequence (DNA): TGTGCCAGCAGTCCGTATTCGGGAGGTGAAAAACTGTTTTTT. Protein product: CASSPYSGGEKLFF. The rearrangement joins TRBV27 to TRBJ1-4; D is ambiguous. V dropped 5 bases and J dropped 7 bases, with 14 bases sitting between them. Germline values: CDR1 MNHEY, CDR2 SMNVEV (reference sequence). This CDR3 is 14 amino acids long.

This rearrangement joins TRBV6-1 to TRBJ1-3; possible D gene TRBD1, 5 bases. The CDR3 has 15 amino acids. The V end was cut by 2 bases, the J end by 4 bases, with 12 bases between. Germline lookup yields CDR1 MNHNS and CDR2 SASEGT. The CDR3 loop reads CASSEKGRGGNTIYF. CDR3 DNA: TGTGCCAGCAGTGAAAAGGGGAGAGGCGGAAACACCATATATTTT.

V is TRBV30 and J is TRBJ2-7; no reliable D call. Germline-derived CDR1 and CDR2 are GTSNPN and SVGIG (reference sequence). V was clipped by 0 bases and J by 3 bases, with 6 bases between them. The CDR3 consists of 12 residues. The CDR3 here is CAWSVRDYEQYF. DNA for the CDR3: TGTGCCTGGAGTGTACGAGACTACGAGCAGTACTTC.

This clone was seen a handful of times. The V and J genes are TRBV7-9 and TRBJ1-1, with 9 bases lining up with TRBD1. After removal of 5 bases from V and 5 bases from J, the junction contained 6 bases not matched to a gene. The CDR3 consists of 14 residues. Germline V gene sequence: CDR1 SEHNR, CDR2 FQNEAQ (reference sequence). The CDR3 DNA follows: TGTGCCAGCAGCCGGGGACAGGGAAAAACTGAAGCTTTCTTT. Translating it yields CASSRGQGKTEAFF.

V and J are TRBV19 and TRBJ2-5; TRBD1 matches 8 bases. This CDR3 has 15 residues. CDR1 and CDR2 from the germline V gene are LNHDA and SQIVND (reference sequence). The J segment lost 2 bases and the V segment lost 1 base, leaving 3 bases of the junction unmatched. The CDR3 coding sequence is TGTGCCAGTAGTATAGGCGACAGGGGACAAGAGACCCAGTACTTC. This sequence encodes CASSIGDRGQETQYF.

The chain combines TRBV5-4 with TRBJ2-5; 7 bases map to TRBD1. The CDR3 contains 15 residues. The germline V gene encodes CDR1 SGHNT and CDR2 YYREEE (reference sequence). With V trimmed by 4 bases and J by 5 bases, 11 bases remained unmatched. The DNA of the CDR3 is TGTGCCAGCAGCAGGTCACAGGGGATCGGGGAGACCCAGTACTTC. Amino acid sequence: CASSRSQGIGETQYF.

This clone was counted a few times. This sequence joins TRBV11-2 and TRBJ2-7, with 7 bases that match TRBD1. Germline-derived CDR1 and CDR2 are SGHAT and FQNNGV. The V segment lost 1 base and the J segment 0 bases; nucleotides outside the gene matches: 3. This CDR3 region has 15 residues. The CDR3 nucleotides read TGTGCCAGCAGCTTAGTAGGGGACAGCTCCTACGAGCAGTACTTC. It codes for CASSLVGDSSYEQYF.

This clone is a singleton in its sample. The chain couples TRBV10-3 to TRBJ1-1; D is uncertain. Deletions cut 6 bases from V and 0 bases from J, with 14 bases between. Germline V gene sequence: CDR1 ENHRY, CDR2 SYGVKD. The CDR3 runs to 15 residues. The CDR3 coding sequence is TGTGCCATCAGCGACGGGAAACGTTTGAACACTGAAGCTTTCTTT. As protein: CAISDGKRLNTEAFF.

This chain connects TRBV5-1 to TRBJ1-1, with 7 nucleotides matching TRBD1. The V gene's germline CDR1 is SGHRS and CDR2 YFSETQ. The CDR3 sequence is 16 residues long. V shed 4 bases, J shed 0 bases, and the junction held 9 bases outside the gene matches. In DNA, the CDR3 is TGCGCCAGCAGCCTCGCGGGACAGACTATGAACACTGAAGCTTTCTTT. The encoded protein is CASSLAGQTMNTEAFF.

This clone was counted a few times. The same CDR3 arises from other DNA sequences in this sample as well. This sequence joins TRBV29-1 and TRBJ1-1; D may be TRBD1 (6 bases). This CDR3 region has 12 residues. Trimming took 7 bases from V and 0 from J, leaving 9 bases between them. Germline-derived CDR1 and CDR2 are SQVTM and ANQGSEA. Here the CDR3 reads CSARTVNTEAFF. Written as DNA, the CDR3 is TGCAGCGCCCGGACAGTGAACACTGAAGCTTTCTTT.

The chain is built from TRBV9 and TRBJ1-2; D uncertain. The CDR3 runs 14 residues. Germline CDR1 and CDR2: SGDLS and YYNGEE. V gave up 4 bases and J gave up 5 bases, with 15 bases separating them. This CDR3 reads CASSPPGVVYGYTF. In nucleotides, the CDR3 is TGTGCCAGCAGCCCCCCCGGGGTGGTTTATGGCTACACCTTC.

The chain uses TRBV6-1 and TRBJ2-7; the D gene is possibly TRBD1 (6 bases). Deletions cut 9 bases from V and 2 bases from J, with 14 bases between. Germline values: CDR1 MNHNS, CDR2 SASEGT. CDR3 size: 13 residues. CDR3: CARAEAGAYEQYF. Written as DNA, the CDR3 is TGTGCCAGGGCAGAGGCAGGGGCCTACGAGCAGTACTTC.

This clone has more than one count but fewer than ten. The V and J genes are TRBV5-1 and TRBJ1-1; D uncertain. Germline lookup yields CDR1 SGHRS and CDR2 YFSETQ. CDR3 length: 14 amino acids. The V end lost 0 bases, the J end lost 1 base, and 7 bases lay between the germline ends. This CDR3 reads CASSLVTANTEAFF. CDR3 DNA: TGCGCCAGCAGCTTGGTCACTGCGAACACTGAAGCTTTCTTT.

In this sample, this clone turned up once. The V call is TRBV6-6, the J call TRBJ1-2, with a possible D match to TRBD1 (6 bases). Germline lookup yields CDR1 MNHNY and CDR2 SVGAGI (reference sequence). This CDR3 is 15 amino acids long. V lost 4 bases, J lost 0 bases, and 12 bases lay in between. In nucleotides, the CDR3 is TGTGCCAGCAGTTTGTCCAGGGGCGCTAACTATGGCTACACCTTC. It specifies CASSLSRGANYGYTF.

The rearrangement joins TRBV5-4 to TRBJ2-7; a possible D gene is TRBD2 (7 bases). The CDR3 covers 13 residues. Germline V lookup: CDR1 SGHNT, CDR2 YYREEE (reference sequence). The ends were cut back, 2 bases at V and 6 bases at J, with 12 bases in the middle. In DNA form, the CDR3 reads TGTGCCAGCAGCTTCATCGGGGGGCTCGAGCAGTACTTC. Translated: CASSFIGGLEQYF.